This T cell receptor beta chain derives from a study of cytomegalovirus exposure and HLA in healthy donors. The study drew the donors from its roughly 120-subject validation cohort, separate from the roughly 700-subject first cohort. As for this clone: Its antigen remains unknown.

Profiled with immunoSEQ multiplex PCR; TCRdb holds only in-frame clones, not every one. This sample has more than 110,000 clones; around 90% occur once, and the top ten carry 7% to 9%. Study conclusions and caveats: The tendency of first-cohort TCR clusters to co-occur in the 110 or so validation repertoires emerged from a later analysis.

The CDR3 extends over 12 amino acids. Germline values: CDR1 SGHNT, CDR2 YYREEE (reference sequence). The V end was cut by 2 bases, the J end by 7 bases, with 9 bases between. The chain employs TRBV5-4 and TRBJ1-1, with a possible D match to TRBD1 (5 bases). Sequencing used PBMCs. The sequence came from a woman under 30 in good health and CMV-seropositive. This CDR3 is CASSFGGSEAFF. DNA of the CDR3: TGTGCCAGCAGCTTCGGGGGAAGTGAAGCTTTCTTT.